The 21 T cell receptor beta chains listed next were all sequenced from one sample in a study of T cells after yellow fever vaccination. One entry per CDR3 protein results from TCRdb running MiXCR on the 5' RACE reads. Among 75,000 to 100,000 distinct CDR3 sequences listed, 8.9% were seen once. This sample comprised CD8+ T cells not binding an NS4B(214-222) dextramer, sorted from PBMCs, obtained less than 16 days after the first yellow fever vaccination. All receptors derive from a man younger than 35 who received the YFV17D yellow fever vaccine.

This clonotype was picked up a small number of times. This chain joins TRBV7-9 and TRBJ2-7, with 12 bases matching TRBD1. Trimming at V came to 5 bases and at J to 2 bases, leaving 10 bases not matched to a gene. The CDR3 sequence is 17 residues long. From germline, CDR1 is SEHNR and CDR2 FQNEAQ (reference sequence). As DNA, the CDR3 is TGTGCCAGCAGCCCCAGCGGGGACAGGGGGCTCCCCTACGAGCAGTACTTC. Its protein product is CASSPSGDRGLPYEQYF.

Only a few counts were recorded for this clonotype. This chain uses TRBV9 with TRBJ2-2; D may be TRBD1 (5 bases). The CDR3 covers 17 residues. Between the trimmed V and J ends, which lost 7 bases and 0 bases, there was a span of 19 bases. Germline V gene lookup returns CDR1 SGDLS and CDR2 YYNGEE. The CDR3 spells CASGGQNRSTNTGELFF. The CDR3 nucleotides read TGTGCCAGCGGCGGCCAGAACAGGTCGACGAACACCGGGGAGCTGTTTTTT.

The table lists this clonotype with many counts. V and J are TRBV4-1 and TRBJ1-2; no reliable D call. Trimming pared 1 base from V and 4 bases from J, leaving 10 bases between. CDR3 size: 14 residues. The V gene's germline CDR1 is MGHRA and CDR2 YSYEKL. The DNA for the CDR3 is TGCGCCAGCAGCCAAGTGGGAGGGTTCTATGGCTACACCTTC. Translated, it gives CASSQVGGFYGYTF.

The chain carries TRBV4-1 and TRBJ2-3; the match to TRBD2 covers 10 bases. Germline-derived CDR1 and CDR2 are MGHRA and YSYEKL. The V and J ends lost 5 bases and 2 bases, in that order; junction bases with no gene match: 7. This CDR3 spans 16 amino acids. The CDR3 is CASSARTSGYTDTQYF. Written as DNA, the CDR3 is TGCGCCAGCAGCGCCCGGACTAGCGGATACACAGATACGCAGTATTTT.

The chain carries TRBV9 and TRBJ2-1; 7 bases agree with TRBD2. CDR3 length: 14 residues. Germline trimming cut 5 bases from V and 2 bases from J; bases unmatched to any gene: 4. The V gene's germline CDR1 is SGDLS and CDR2 YYNGEE. CDR3 nucleotides: TGTGCCAGCAGTGGGGGGGGGACCTACAATGAGCAGTTCTTC. Protein: CASSGGGTYNEQFF.

J is TRBJ2-1 and V is TRBV6-2 or TRBV6-3, with a weak D call TRBD1 (5 bases). V was shortened by 5 bases and J by 3 bases, with 11 bases between the two germline ends. CDR3 length: 14 residues. Per germline, CDR1 MNHEY and CDR2 SVGEGT. CDR3 sequence (DNA): TGTGCCAGCAGTCTGTCGGACAACTACAATGAGCAGTTCTTC. Protein: CASSLSDNYNEQFF.

Ten or more counts support this clonotype. This chain links TRBV29-1 with TRBJ1-3, with D tentatively TRBD1 (5 bases). This CDR3 contains 14 residues. Trimming removed 4 bases from V and 1 base from J, with 11 bases in between. Germline lookup yields CDR1 SQVTM and CDR2 ANQGSEA. The DNA of the CDR3 is TGCAGCGTTGTTGGGGGGTTGTCTGGAAACACCATATATTTT. Translating gives CSVVGGLSGNTIYF.

The V and J genes are TRBV29-1 and TRBJ2-7; D gene uncertain. The CDR3 contains 13 residues. V dropped 0 bases and J dropped 3 bases, with 9 bases sitting between them. In germline, CDR1 is SQVTM, CDR2 ANQGSEA. In nucleotides, the CDR3 is TGCAGCGTTGAAGATCAGCGCAGCTACGAGCAGTACTTC. Translated, it gives CSVEDQRSYEQYF.

V and J are TRBV20-1 and TRBJ2-5; 7 bases match TRBD1. The V gene end was trimmed by 7 bases and the J gene end by 8 bases; junction bases not matched to a gene: 7. This CDR3 comprises 11 residues. Germline values: CDR1 DFQATT, CDR2 SNEGSKA (reference sequence). CDR3 region: CSGRQGVTQYF. The CDR3 DNA is TGCAGTGGGCGGCAGGGGGTAACCCAGTACTTC.

This clonotype has just a few counts. V gene TRBV4-1 combines with J gene TRBJ1-5; unclear D gene. V dropped 3 bases and J dropped 1 base, with 10 bases sitting between them. Germline V lookup: CDR1 MGHRA, CDR2 YSYEKL. The CDR3 sequence is 15 residues long. CDR3 DNA sequence: TGCGCCAGCAGCCAGGCGACACCGAGCAATCAGCCCCAGCATTTT. As protein: CASSQATPSNQPQHF.

CDR3 protein: CASEAGTIYF. CDR3 bases: TGTGCCAGCGAGGCAGGCACCATATATTTT. V gene TRBV2 combines with J gene TRBJ1-3; D is undetermined. V was shortened by 8 bases and J by 9 bases, with 8 bases between the two germline ends. Looked up from germline, CDR1 is SNHLY and CDR2 is FYNNEI. This CDR3 region has 10 residues.

Comments on this clonotype: A much larger clone differs by one base, so this may be a read error. The chain couples TRBV5-5 to TRBJ1-5; 8 nucleotides agree with TRBD1. Germline V gives CDR1 SGHKS, CDR2 YYEKEE (reference sequence). The length of the CDR3 is 15 residues. J lost 6 bases, V lost 4 bases, and 9 bases had no gene match. This chain's CDR3 is CASSPTGAFTQPQHF. The CDR3 DNA reads as TGTGCCAGCAGCCCGACAGGGGCCTTCACTCAGCCCCAGCATTTT.

The rearrangement uses TRBV4-3 and TRBJ1-3; D possibly corresponds to TRBD1 (5 bases). V was shortened by 4 bases and J by 5 bases, with 18 bases between the two germline ends. The CDR3 has 16 amino acids. The germline CDR1 and CDR2 sequences are LGHNA and YSLEER. This CDR3 is CASSRGGTAKRNTIYF. The CDR3 bases are TGCGCCAGCAGCCGGGGAGGGACCGCAAAAAGAAACACCATATATTTT.

This clonotype was counted ten times or more. The chain combines TRBV7-9 with TRBJ2-3; 7 nucleotides agree with TRBD2. Germline loops: CDR1 SEHNR, CDR2 FQNEAQ (reference sequence). The CDR3 is made up of 16 amino acids. The junction had 12 bases not matched to a gene; V was cut back by 5 bases and J by 4 bases. The CDR3 is CASSLLPGAGPDTQYF. The CDR3 coding sequence is TGTGCCAGCAGCCTCCTTCCCGGAGCGGGGCCAGATACGCAGTATTTT.

This clonotype occurred a few times. This chain joins TRBV4-1 and TRBJ2-1; TRBD1 matches at 10 bases. The trim removed 1 base at V and 6 bases at J, leaving 3 bases unmatched. This CDR3 region has 15 residues. Germline V gives CDR1 MGHRA, CDR2 YSYEKL. CDR3 sequence reads: CASSQAGTGVNEQFF. The DNA of the CDR3 is TGCGCCAGCAGCCAAGCCGGGACAGGGGTCAATGAGCAGTTCTTC.

This clonotype was observed at least ten times. The V and J genes are TRBV6-5 and TRBJ2-5; no clear D. CDR3 size: 13 residues. Trimming removed 4 bases at V and 2 bases at J, with 8 bases between. CDR1 is MNHEY, CDR2 SVGAGI, per germline. The CDR3 DNA follows: TGTGCCAGCAGTTTAAACAGTCAAGAGACCCAGTACTTC. Amino acids: CASSLNSQETQYF.

This clonotype was seen a few times. The genes are TRBV7-9 and TRBJ1-2; no clear D gene. The CDR3 totals 16 residues. CDR1 and CDR2 from the germline V gene are SEHNR and FQNEAQ (reference sequence). The V and J ends lost 2 bases and 1 base respectively, with 14 bases between them. In DNA, the CDR3 is TGTGCCAGCAGCTTATCCCCCCTGGCAAGTAACTATGGCTACACCTTC. Protein product: CASSLSPLASNYGYTF.

This chain links TRBV6-2 or TRBV6-3 with TRBJ1-1; D perhaps matches TRBD1 (6 bases). Germline V lookup: CDR1 MNHEY, CDR2 SVGEGT. The ends were cut back, 6 bases at V and 5 bases at J, with 13 bases in the middle. This CDR3 spans 13 amino acids. The chain's CDR3 is CASRARGGTEAFF. The CDR3 DNA sequence: TGTGCCAGCAGAGCCAGGGGTGGGACTGAAGCTTTCTTT.

V and J are TRBV9 and TRBJ2-5, with 10 bases lining up with TRBD2. The CDR3 sequence is 16 residues long. V shed 4 bases, J shed 4 bases, and the junction held 10 bases outside the gene matches. Germline loops: CDR1 SGDLS, CDR2 YYNGEE. The CDR3 spells CASSPYSGGPGETQYF. The CDR3 DNA sequence: TGTGCCAGCAGCCCCTATAGCGGGGGGCCAGGAGAGACCCAGTACTTC.

This clonotype was observed a handful of times. V and J are TRBV4-1 and TRBJ2-7; D unresolved. Germline V gives CDR1 MGHRA, CDR2 YSYEKL. The length of the CDR3 is 14 residues. Trimming took 3 bases from V and 5 from J, leaving 14 bases between them. DNA of the CDR3: TGCGCCAGCAGCCACAAGATGGGGTACGACGAGCAGTACGTC. It is translated as CASSHKMGYDEQYV.

The genes are TRBV20-1 and TRBJ1-2, with a possible D match to TRBD1 (5 bases). The V and J ends lost 5 bases and 5 bases respectively, with 9 bases between them. This CDR3 contains 11 residues. From germline, CDR1 is DFQATT and CDR2 SNEGSKA (reference sequence). This CDR3 is CSASEGYGYTF. CDR3 DNA: TGCAGTGCTTCGGAGGGGTATGGCTACACCTTC.